One TCR beta chain is described in this entry. Its matching antigen is unknown. The length of the CDR3 is 12 residues. With 5 bases removed from V and 2 bases from J, the gap between germline ends came to 7 bases. From germline, CDR1 is SGHAT and CDR2 FQDESV (reference sequence). The data were taken from a study of OX40 agonist ivuxolimab in advanced cancers. Study-wide findings and caveats: Compared with others, partial responders at 0.1-3.0 mg/kg displayed clonal expansion among the lowest.

Sequencing used immunoSEQ multiplex PCR; TCRdb keeps in-frame clones, though not all of them. The repertoire includes approximately 90,000 clones, roughly nine tenths of them detected once, and roughly 1.4% sits in the top ten. V usage is TRBV11-1 and J usage is TRBJ2-7; D gene unclear. Sequenced here: CD4+ or CD8+ T cells sorted from blood, sampled in a trial of the OX40 agonist ivuxolimab. The clonotype originates from an adult with an advanced solid tumor such as melanoma, head and neck, liver or kidney cancer. The CDR3 region has the DNA TGTGCCAGCAGCCGGGCCCCCTACGAGCAGTACTTC. Its protein product is CASSRAPYEQYF.